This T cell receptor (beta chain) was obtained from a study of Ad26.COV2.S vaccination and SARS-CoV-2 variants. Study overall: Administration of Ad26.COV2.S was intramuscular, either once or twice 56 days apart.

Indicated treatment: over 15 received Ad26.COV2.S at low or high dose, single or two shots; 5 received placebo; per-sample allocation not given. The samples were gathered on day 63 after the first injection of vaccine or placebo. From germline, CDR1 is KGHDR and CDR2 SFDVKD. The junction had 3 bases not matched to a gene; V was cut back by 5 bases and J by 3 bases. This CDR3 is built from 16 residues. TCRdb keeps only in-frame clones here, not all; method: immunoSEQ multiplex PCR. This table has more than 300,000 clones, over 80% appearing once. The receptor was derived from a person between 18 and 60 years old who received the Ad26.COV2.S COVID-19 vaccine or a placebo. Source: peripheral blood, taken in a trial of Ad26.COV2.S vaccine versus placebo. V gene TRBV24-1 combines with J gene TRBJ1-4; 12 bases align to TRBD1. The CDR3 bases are TGTGCCACCAGTGCGGGACAGGGGGCAGCTAATGAAAAACTGTTTTTT. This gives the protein CATSAGQGAANEKLFF.